The table lists the clone carrying this TCR beta chain with a count of one. Its antigen remains unidentified. Trimming stripped 7 bases from V and 4 bases from J, with 17 bases between. CDR1 MNHEY and CDR2 SVGAGI come from the germline V gene. The CDR3 loop spans 16 amino acids. Primed by a sample-barcoded 5' primer and a J-beta primer mix, a second PCR proceeded for roughly 7 to 11 cycles. MiXCR, run by TCRdb on the 5' RACE reads, gives a single entry per CDR3 protein. Of around 1,600,000 distinct CDR3 sequences in the sample, roughly 43% were seen once. The source of the sample is a study of blood T cells in healthy people across ages. Study outcomes and limitations: No one knew whether donors had CMV, which possibly confounded expanded clonotype changes. PBMCs were not sorted, which prevented a conclusive comparison of naive versus antigen-experienced cells. Both naive CD4+ cell counts and diversity were greater in long-lived donors than in aged donors.

The sequence was obtained from a woman under 30 in good health. Sequencing was performed on blood. V gene TRBV6-5 combines with J gene TRBJ1-6; D uncertain. In nucleotides, the CDR3 is TGTGCCAGCATGAGGGCCAGGACGGCTTATAATTCACCCCTCCACTTT. Its translation: CASMRARTAYNSPLHF.